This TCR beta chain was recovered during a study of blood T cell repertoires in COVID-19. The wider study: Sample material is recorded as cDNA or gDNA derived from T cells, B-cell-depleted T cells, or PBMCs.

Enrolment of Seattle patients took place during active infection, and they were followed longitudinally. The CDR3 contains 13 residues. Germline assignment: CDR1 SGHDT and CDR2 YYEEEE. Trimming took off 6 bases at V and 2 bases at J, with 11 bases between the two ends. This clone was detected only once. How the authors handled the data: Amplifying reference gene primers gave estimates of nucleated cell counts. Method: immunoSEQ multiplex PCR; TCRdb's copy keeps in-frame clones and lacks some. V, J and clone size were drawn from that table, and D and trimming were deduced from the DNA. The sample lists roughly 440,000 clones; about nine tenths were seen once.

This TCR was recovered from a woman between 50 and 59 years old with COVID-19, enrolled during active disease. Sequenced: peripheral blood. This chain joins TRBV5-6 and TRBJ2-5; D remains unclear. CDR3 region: CASNPTSQETQYF. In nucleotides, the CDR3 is TGTGCCAGCAACCCCACCAGTCAAGAGACCCAGTACTTC.